This TCR beta chain derives from a study of vaccination and CD4 T cells after COVID-19 (dated by TCRdb to between 2020 and 2023). In terms of the full investigation: Every convalescent patient had a positive nasal swab PCR test for SARS-CoV-2, with mild disease in about nine patients and severe disease in one. Two doses of either the Pfizer-BioNTech BNT162b2 vaccine (n=8) or the Moderna mRNA-1273 vaccine (n=2) were administered to participants. In the convalescent cohort there were six males and four females, among whom were two Hispanic individuals, seven Caucasians, two Asians and one multiracial person. The spike-specific CD4+ TCR repertoire was compared before and after mRNA vaccination in about nine COVID-19 convalescent patients and a handful of infection-naive healthy vaccine recipients. Post-COVID blood samples from convalescent patients were collected a median of around 110 days after diagnosis, with a range of roughly 35 to 180 days. The cultures were stimulated with overlapping spike peptide pools from SARS-CoV-2 and from the common cold coronaviruses HCoV-NL63, HCoV-OC43 and HCoV-229E. Post-vaccine blood samples were obtained a median of approximately 74 days after the second vaccine dose, with a range of about 14 to 241 days. In control cultures, a CEFX viral epitope pool was used as positive control, an HIV-1 Nef peptide pool was used as negative control, or no peptide was added.

Overall study outcomes, separate from this receptor: In convalescent patients, nearly all vaccine-specific clones (304 of 307) were found to be mono-reactive for SARS-CoV-2 spike rather than cross-reactive with common cold coronaviruses. The median number of SARS-CoV-2-reactive clonotypes rose from around 20 after infection to 38 after vaccination, but the change was not significant. Only a relatively small number of convalescent patients were included in the study, and early timepoints following natural infection were not analyzed. Among the post-vaccine SARS-CoV-2-reactive clones in convalescent patients, a median around 90% showed up only after vaccination, which suggests vaccine-specific priming.

The sample's treatment or condition label, decoded: roughly ten-day PBMC culture with coronavirus spike peptide pools or control peptides (ViraFEST assay). To expand antigen-specific T cells with peptide pools and then pick out the expanded clonotypes through TCR sequencing, the study relied on the ViraFEST assay. The convalescent patients' positive SARS-CoV-2 PCR tests fell between March and December 2020, which was before the Alpha, Beta and Delta variants emerged in the United States. Each well held about 1.8 million PBMCs cultured with roughly 10 ug/ml peptide pools in IMDM containing roughly 5% human AB serum and approximately 10 IU/ml IL-2. Half of the culture medium was replaced with fresh IL-2-containing medium on days 3 and 7. After 10 days of culture, CD4+ T cells were isolated by negative selection using the EasySep CD4+ T cell isolation kit. Ficoll-Paque Plus gradient centrifugation was used to isolate PBMCs from whole blood, and the isolated PBMCs were then either used fresh or cryopreserved at -140C. In general, triplicate wells were set up for every culture condition.

As concerns this clonotype: The antigen it recognizes is unknown. No much larger clonotype is one base removed from it; base qualities were not supplied.

From cysteine to phenylalanine, the CDR3 is 15 amino acids long. The read is trimmed to its CDR3 DNA, 45 bases read in frame from base 1. Taken from the germline V gene, the CDR1 and CDR2 loops are MGHDK and SYGVNS. V and J lose 6 bases and 3 bases, and a span of 14 bases separates them. Library generation was performed with PCR. DNA from cultured CD4+ T cells was subjected to TCR sequencing with the Oncomine TCR Beta short-read assay at the Johns Hopkins FTIC core. The QIAamp micro DNA kit was used to extract genomic DNA from the cultured CD4+ T cells. Oncomine TCR Beta libraries made from cultured CD4+ T cells were pooled using unique dual indexes and sequenced on an Illumina iSeq 100. Processing in the source paper ran as follows. Non-productive sequences were removed, and CDR3s that did not start with C, did not end with F or W, or were shorter than 7 amino acids were discarded. Antigen-specific clonotypes were identified with the MANAFEST web application by comparing peptide-stimulated wells with reference and other culture wells. Positive clones required FDR below 0.05, an odds ratio above 5, and productive frequency above 0.1% in at least two of three replicate wells. A clonotype counted as cross-reactive if it showed significant expansion both in the SARS-CoV-2 spike wells and in at least one common cold coronavirus spike condition. Using R version 3.6.1, CDR3 homology was evaluated through Levenshtein distances (stringdist) along with unrooted phylogenetic trees (ape). TCRdb cleaned the public reads at Q25 with fastp, built clones with MiXCR and kept in-frame beta chains. Duplicate CDR3 protein sequences are folded into a single record with the most common DNA and genes. The V and J calls reflect TCRdb's pipeline rather than the authors' work. The sample records about 14,000 distinct CDR3 sequences, approximately 57% of which are singletons. In total, the top ten clones hold more than 13% of the sample.

The receptor comes from a human donor who had recovered from COVID-19. Source material: CD4+ T cells from blood, cultured in vitro. The rearrangement joined TRBV25-1 to TRBJ2-2; a confident D gene designation cannot be given. In nucleotides, the sequence is TGTGCCAGCAGCCCGAAAACAGTATACACCGGGGAGCTGTTTTTT. Its translation is CASSPKTVYTGELFF.